These T cell receptor beta chains were read from a single sample in a study of PD-L1 blockade in urothelial cancer. Only in-frame clones appear in the TCRdb table, and some are missing; sequencing was by immunoSEQ multiplex PCR. The repertoire has tens of thousands of clones, about three quarters of them found once; the top ten carry roughly 3.9%. Sequencing was performed on PBMCs, taken around atezolizumab (anti-PD-L1) treatment. The receptor source for this set is a man between 65 and 79 years old with urothelial cancer. Each CDR3 is given with its conserved first and last residue. The D gene is left open where the match is weak. Clone size is shown for a subset of rows, as once, few, many or a class of expanded clone.

clone size	CDR3 length	V gene	J gene	D gene	CDR3 protein	CDR3 DNA
-	19	TRBV4-3	TRBJ1-5	TRBD1	CASSQDILQGAASNQPQHF	TGCGCCAGCAGCCAAGATATTTTACAGGGGGCAGCTAGCAATCAGCCCCAGCATTTT
-	13	TRBV2	TRBJ1-2	TRBD1	CASKGQGRYGYTF	TGTGCCAGCAAGGGACAGGGGCGATATGGCTACACCTTC
few	12	TRBV6-6	TRBJ1-4	-	CASRSKREKLFF	TGTGCCAGCAGGTCTAAGAGGGAAAAACTGTTTTTT
-	15	TRBV2	TRBJ1-1	-	CASSLLGLKNTEAFF	TGTGCCAGCAGTCTACTCGGACTGAAGAACACTGAAGCTTTCTTT
few	13	TRBV9	TRBJ1-1	-	CASSVVSNSEAFF	TGTGCCAGCAGCGTAGTGAGTAACAGTGAAGCTTTCTTT
-	15	TRBV28	TRBJ1-5	-	CASTDSGLGGQPQHF	TGTGCCAGCACCGACTCAGGGTTGGGGGGGCAGCCCCAGCATTTT
-	17	TRBV4-1	TRBJ1-5	TRBD1	CASSLAGTGGSNQPQHF	TGCGCCAGCAGCTTGGCCGGGACAGGGGGCTCCAATCAGCCCCAGCATTTT
-	15	TRBV27	TRBJ1-4	-	CASSLHQQGSEKLFF	TGTGCCAGCAGTTTACACCAGCAGGGAAGTGAAAAACTGTTTTTT
-	14	TRBV5-6	TRBJ1-2	-	CASSPGDVGRGYTF	TGTGCCAGCAGTCCCGGGGATGTAGGGCGCGGCTACACCTTC
-	13	TRBV10-3	TRBJ2-2	-	CAISSQGLGELFF	TGTGCCATCAGTTCGCAGGGGCTCGGGGAGCTGTTTTTT
-	18	TRBV4-1	TRBJ2-3	-	CASSQGRSRGPRTDTQYF	TGCGCCAGCAGCCAAGGTAGATCCAGGGGACCTAGAACAGATACGCAGTATTTT
-	16	TRBV2	TRBJ1-5	-	CASSGASPGSNQPQHF	TGTGCCAGCAGTGGAGCCTCTCCGGGAAGCAATCAGCCCCAGCATTTT
few	15	TRBV4-2	TRBJ2-7	-	CASSQDLGIAYEQYF	TGTGCCAGCAGCCAAGACCTCGGGATTGCCTACGAGCAGTACTTC
-	13	TRBV27	TRBJ1-1	TRBD1	CASRDRGLTEAFF	TGTGCCAGCCGGGACAGGGGGTTGACTGAAGCTTTCTTT
-	13	TRBV5-1	TRBJ1-2	TRBD1	CASSQQGEYGYTF	TGCGCCAGCAGTCAACAGGGGGAGTATGGCTACACCTTC
-	12	TRBV4-2	TRBJ1-4	-	CASSPRSEKLFF	TGTGCCAGCAGCCCACGGTCAGAAAAACTGTTTTTT
-	15	TRBV2	TRBJ1-6	-	CASSEAERHNSPLHF	TGTGCCAGCAGTGAAGCGGAGAGACATAATTCACCCCTCCACTTT
many	15	TRBV7-9	TRBJ2-5	TRBD2	CASSSRREGRETQYF	TGTGCCAGCAGCAGCCGGCGGGAGGGCCGCGAGACCCAGTACTTC
-	15	TRBV27	TRBJ1-3	-	CASSKEGFSGNTIYF	TGTGCCAGCAGCAAAGAGGGTTTCTCTGGAAACACCATATATTTT
-	15	TRBV15	TRBJ2-3	-	CATSTDLSGTDTQYF	TGTGCCACCAGCACAGACCTTAGCGGCACAGATACGCAGTATTTT
-	15	TRBV5-1	TRBJ2-3	TRBD1	CASRPPGQSTDTQYF	TGCGCCAGCAGACCGCCGGGACAGAGCACAGATACGCAGTATTTT
few	13	TRBV11-1	TRBJ1-5	TRBD1	CASSTRTGQPQHF	TGTGCCAGCAGCACCCGGACAGGGCAGCCCCAGCATTTT
few	12	TRBV7-2	TRBJ2-2	-	CASRQGAGELFF	TGTGCCAGCAGACAGGGTGCCGGGGAGCTGTTTTTT
-	14	TRBV7-2	TRBJ2-7	-	CASSSSSDRYEQYF	TGTGCCAGCAGCTCGTCCTCCGACAGGTACGAGCAGTACTTC
-	16	TRBV6-6	TRBJ2-1	TRBD2	CASILDGTSGWNEQFF	TGTGCCAGCATCTTAGACGGGACTAGCGGTTGGAATGAGCAGTTCTTC
once	15	TRBV28	TRBJ1-2	-	CASSLPQGQNYGYTF	TGTGCCAGCAGTTTACCGCAGGGGCAGAACTATGGCTACACCTTC
-	15	TRBV28	TRBJ1-1	TRBD1	CASRDRQGMGTEAFF	TGTGCCAGCAGAGACAGACAGGGGATGGGCACTGAAGCTTTCTTT
-	15	TRBV2	TRBJ2-3	-	CASSLQGVRTDTQYF	TGTGCCAGCAGTCTACAGGGTGTGAGGACAGATACGCAGTATTTT
-	20	TRBV4-1	TRBJ2-1	-	CASSQLKLPRGSFSYNEQFF	TGCGCCAGCAGCCAACTCAAGTTACCGAGGGGGTCCTTCTCCTACAATGAGCAGTTCTTC
once	13	TRBV2	TRBJ2-3	-	CASIGDFTDTQYF	TGTGCCAGCATAGGGGATTTTACAGATACGCAGTATTTT
-	17	TRBV4-1	TRBJ1-3	-	CASSQEWGPPPRNTIYF	TGCGCCAGCAGCCAAGAATGGGGGCCGCCCCCGAGGAACACCATATATTTT
-	14	TRBV11-3	TRBJ2-7	-	CASSLGGTSYEQYF	TGTGCCAGCAGCTTAGGAGGGACTTCCTACGAGCAGTACTTC
-	13	TRBV6-5	TRBJ1-2	TRBD1	CASSPGGAYGYTF	TGTGCCAGCAGCCCAGGGGGTGCCTATGGCTACACCTTC
few	13	TRBV7-3	TRBJ1-1	TRBD1	CASSPGQVTEAFF	TGTGCCAGCAGCCCGGGACAGGTCACTGAAGCTTTCTTT
-	13	TRBV28	TRBJ1-5	-	CASKGGGTGPQHF	TGTGCCAGCAAGGGGGGGGGAACGGGGCCCCAGCATTTT
-	13	TRBV14	TRBJ1-1	-	CASSQDRNTEAFF	TGTGCCAGCAGCCAAGATCGGAACACTGAAGCTTTCTTT
medium-sized	14	TRBV5-1	TRBJ2-5	-	CASSSGQPQETQYF	TGCGCCAGCAGCTCTGGACAGCCCCAAGAGACCCAGTACTTC
-	18	TRBV7-6	TRBJ2-7	TRBD2	CASSHGASGVLQAYEQYF	TGTGCCAGCAGCCATGGGGCTAGCGGGGTACTCCAGGCCTACGAGCAGTACTTC
-	13	TRBV7-9	TRBJ2-2	-	CASSLLVSGELFF	TGTGCCAGCAGCTTATTAGTCTCCGGGGAGCTGTTTTTT
once	15	TRBV29-1	TRBJ1-4	-	CSVEEPGSPIGKLFF	TGCAGCGTTGAAGAACCAGGTTCTCCGATAGGAAAACTGTTTTTT
few	18	TRBV4-2	TRBJ2-7	TRBD2	CASSQDFGTSGKIYEQYF	TGTGCCAGCAGCCAAGATTTCGGCACTAGCGGGAAGATTTACGAGCAGTACTTC
-	20	TRBV9	TRBJ2-1	-	CASSGWAGRGDGSSYNEQFF	TGTGCCAGCAGCGGTTGGGCGGGCAGGGGGGACGGGAGCTCCTACAATGAGCAGTTCTTC
-	16	TRBV5-6	TRBJ2-2	TRBD2	CASSPPRRAGVGELFF	TGTGCCAGCAGCCCGCCGAGAAGAGCGGGGGTCGGGGAGCTGTTTTTT
few	15	TRBV19	TRBJ2-3	-	CASSIGTGYTDTQYF	TGTGCCAGTAGTATAGGAACAGGTTACACAGATACGCAGTATTTT